The source of this TCR beta chain is a study of identical twins. TCRdb recomputed calls from the 5' RACE reads with MiXCR, one row per CDR3 protein. Among roughly 230,000 distinct CDR3 sequences, about 8.9% were seen once, and the ten largest hold less than 4%. Study findings and constraints: Twins shared beta out-of-frame sequences in excess, but this excess was weaker.

V gave up 5 bases and J gave up 0 bases; unmatched junction bases: 4. The CDR3 has 14 amino acids. Per germline, CDR1 SGHVS and CDR2 FNYEAQ. About this clonotype: The antigen is undetermined. A much larger clone is a single base away; this may be a read error.

Separately, the same data were catalogued under a study of yellow fever vaccine responses in identical twins.

The receptor was derived from a woman aged 18-35 years in good health. The rearrangement uses TRBV7-6 and TRBJ2-7; 7 bases align to TRBD1. Source material: CD8+ T cells sorted from blood. For the CDR3, the DNA is TGTGCCAGCAGCCGGGACAGTATCTCCTACGAGCAGTACTTC. Protein: CASSRDSISYEQYF.